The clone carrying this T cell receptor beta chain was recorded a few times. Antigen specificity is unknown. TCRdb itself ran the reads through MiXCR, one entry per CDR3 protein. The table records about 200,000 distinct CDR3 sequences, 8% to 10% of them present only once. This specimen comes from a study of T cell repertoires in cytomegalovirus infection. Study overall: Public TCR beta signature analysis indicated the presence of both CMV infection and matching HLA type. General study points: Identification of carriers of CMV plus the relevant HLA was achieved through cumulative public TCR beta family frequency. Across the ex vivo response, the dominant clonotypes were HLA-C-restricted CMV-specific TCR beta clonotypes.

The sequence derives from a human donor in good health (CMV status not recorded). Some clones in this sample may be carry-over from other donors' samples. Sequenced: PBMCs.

The CDR3 spells CASSQGGRTNTEAFF. The CDR3 DNA reads TGCGCCAGCAGCCAGGGGGGGCGGACGAACACTGAAGCTTTCTTT. This chain connects TRBV5-1 to TRBJ1-1, with 7 bases lining up with TRBD1. CDR1 is SGHRS, CDR2 YFSETQ, per germline. V gave up 4 bases and J gave up 1 base; unmatched junction bases: 7. The CDR3 is 15 amino acids.